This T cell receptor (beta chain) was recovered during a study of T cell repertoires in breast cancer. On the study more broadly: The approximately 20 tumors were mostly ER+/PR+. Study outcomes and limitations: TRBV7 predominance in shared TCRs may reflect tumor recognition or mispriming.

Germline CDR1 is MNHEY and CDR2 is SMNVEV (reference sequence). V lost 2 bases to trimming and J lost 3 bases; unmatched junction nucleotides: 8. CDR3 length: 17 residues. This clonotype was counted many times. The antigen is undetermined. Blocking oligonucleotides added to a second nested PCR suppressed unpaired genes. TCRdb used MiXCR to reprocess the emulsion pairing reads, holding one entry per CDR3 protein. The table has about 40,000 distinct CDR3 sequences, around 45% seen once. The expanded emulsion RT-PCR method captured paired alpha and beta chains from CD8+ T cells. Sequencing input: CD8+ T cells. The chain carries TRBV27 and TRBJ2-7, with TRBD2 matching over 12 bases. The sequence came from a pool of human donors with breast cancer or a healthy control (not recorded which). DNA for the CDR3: TGTGCCAGCAGTTTAGGGGTTGGACTAGCGGGAATCTACGAGCAGTACTTC. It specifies CASSLGVGLAGIYEQYF.